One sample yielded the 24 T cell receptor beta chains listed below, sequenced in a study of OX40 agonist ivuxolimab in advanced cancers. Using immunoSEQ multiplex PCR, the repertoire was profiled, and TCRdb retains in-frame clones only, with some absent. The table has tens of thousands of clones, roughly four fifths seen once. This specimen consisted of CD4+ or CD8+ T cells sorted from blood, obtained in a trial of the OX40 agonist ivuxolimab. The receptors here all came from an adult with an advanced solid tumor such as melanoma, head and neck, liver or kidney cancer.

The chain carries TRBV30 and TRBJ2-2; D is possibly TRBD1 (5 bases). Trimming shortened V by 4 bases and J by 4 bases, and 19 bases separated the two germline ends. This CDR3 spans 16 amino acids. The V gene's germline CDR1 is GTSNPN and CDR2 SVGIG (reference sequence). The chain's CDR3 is CAWTVGRVRGTGELFF. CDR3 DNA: TGTGCCTGGACCGTGGGCAGGGTACGCGGCACCGGGGAGCTGTTTTTT.

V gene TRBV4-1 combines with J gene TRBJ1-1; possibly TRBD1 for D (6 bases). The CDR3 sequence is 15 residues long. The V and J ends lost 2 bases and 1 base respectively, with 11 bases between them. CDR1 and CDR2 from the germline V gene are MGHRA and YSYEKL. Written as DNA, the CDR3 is TGCGCCAGCAGCCAAACCCCCAGGGGGAACACTGAAGCTTTCTTT. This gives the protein CASSQTPRGNTEAFF.

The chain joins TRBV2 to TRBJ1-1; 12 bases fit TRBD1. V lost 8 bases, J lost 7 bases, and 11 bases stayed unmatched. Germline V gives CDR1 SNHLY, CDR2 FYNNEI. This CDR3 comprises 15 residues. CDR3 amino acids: CASARPGQGAGEAFF. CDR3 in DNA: TGTGCCAGCGCTCGCCCGGGACAGGGGGCAGGTGAAGCTTTCTTT.

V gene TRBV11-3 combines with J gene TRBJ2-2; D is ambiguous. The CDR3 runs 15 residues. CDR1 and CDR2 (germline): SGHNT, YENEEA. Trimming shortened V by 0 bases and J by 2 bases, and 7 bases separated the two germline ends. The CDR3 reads CASSLDGINTGELFF. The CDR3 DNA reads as TGTGCCAGCAGCTTAGATGGAATAAACACCGGGGAGCTGTTTTTT.

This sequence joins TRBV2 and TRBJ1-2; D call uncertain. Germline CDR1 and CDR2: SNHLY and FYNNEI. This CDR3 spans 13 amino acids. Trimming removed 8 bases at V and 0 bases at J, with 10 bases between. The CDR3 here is CASLTASNYGYTF. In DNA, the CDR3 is TGTGCCAGCCTAACAGCTTCTAACTATGGCTACACCTTC.

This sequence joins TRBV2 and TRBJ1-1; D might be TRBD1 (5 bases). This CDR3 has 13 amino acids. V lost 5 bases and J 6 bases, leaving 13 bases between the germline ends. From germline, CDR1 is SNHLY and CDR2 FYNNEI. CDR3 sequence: CASSWGLRPEAFF. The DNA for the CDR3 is TGTGCCAGCAGTTGGGGACTTCGGCCTGAAGCTTTCTTT.

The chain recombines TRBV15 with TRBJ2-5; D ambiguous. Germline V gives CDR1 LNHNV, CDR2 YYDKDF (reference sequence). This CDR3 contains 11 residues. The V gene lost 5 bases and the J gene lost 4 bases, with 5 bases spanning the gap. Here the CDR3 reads CATSVGETQYF. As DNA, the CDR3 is TGTGCCACCAGCGTCGGAGAGACCCAGTACTTC.

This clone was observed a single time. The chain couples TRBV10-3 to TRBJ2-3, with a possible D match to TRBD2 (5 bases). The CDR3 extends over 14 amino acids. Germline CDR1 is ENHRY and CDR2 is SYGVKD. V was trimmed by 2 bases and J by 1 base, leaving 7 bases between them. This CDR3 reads CAISELRGTDTQYF. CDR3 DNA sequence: TGTGCCATCAGTGAGCTGCGGGGCACAGATACGCAGTATTTT.

The CDR3 protein is CASSLRLEGTDTQYF. DNA of the CDR3: TGCGCCAGCAGCCTGAGGCTAGAGGGCACAGATACGCAGTATTTT. This chain connects TRBV5-1 to TRBJ2-3, with no clear D. The V gene lost 4 bases and the J gene lost 1 base, with 13 bases spanning the gap. The CDR3 contains 15 residues. Germline CDR1 reads SGHRS; CDR2 reads YFSETQ.

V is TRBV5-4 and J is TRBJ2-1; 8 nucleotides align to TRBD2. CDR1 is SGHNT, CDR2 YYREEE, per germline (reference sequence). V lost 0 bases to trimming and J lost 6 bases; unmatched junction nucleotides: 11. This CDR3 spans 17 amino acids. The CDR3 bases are TGTGCCAGCAGCTTGGGTGGGATAGCGGGAAGTCCCAATGAGCAGTTCTTC. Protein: CASSLGGIAGSPNEQFF.

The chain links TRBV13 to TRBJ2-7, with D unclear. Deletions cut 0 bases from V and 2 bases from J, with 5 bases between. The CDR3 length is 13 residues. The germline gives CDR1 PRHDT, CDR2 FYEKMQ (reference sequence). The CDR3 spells CASSLGRPYEQYV. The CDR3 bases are TGTGCCAGCAGCTTAGGGCGGCCCTACGAGCAGTACGTC.

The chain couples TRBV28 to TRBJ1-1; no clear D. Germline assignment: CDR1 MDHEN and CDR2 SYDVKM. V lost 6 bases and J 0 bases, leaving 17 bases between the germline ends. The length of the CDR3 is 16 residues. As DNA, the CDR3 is TGTGCCAGCAGCCCCGGGAGCCTTGTCATGAACACTGAAGCTTTCTTT. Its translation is CASSPGSLVMNTEAFF.

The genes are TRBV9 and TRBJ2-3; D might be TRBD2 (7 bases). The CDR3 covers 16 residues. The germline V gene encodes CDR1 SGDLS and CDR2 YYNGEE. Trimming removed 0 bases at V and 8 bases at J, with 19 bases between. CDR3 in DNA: TGTGCCAGCAGCGTAGCTACGGGGGGCGATTTTTCTACGCAGTATTTT. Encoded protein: CASSVATGGDFSTQYF.

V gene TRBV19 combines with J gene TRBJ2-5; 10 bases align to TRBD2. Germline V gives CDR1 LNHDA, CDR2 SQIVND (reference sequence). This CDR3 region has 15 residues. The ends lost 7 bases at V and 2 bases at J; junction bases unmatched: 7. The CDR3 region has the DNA TGTGCCAGTACCCCCGGGACTAGCGTACAAGAGACCCAGTACTTC. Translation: CASTPGTSVQETQYF.

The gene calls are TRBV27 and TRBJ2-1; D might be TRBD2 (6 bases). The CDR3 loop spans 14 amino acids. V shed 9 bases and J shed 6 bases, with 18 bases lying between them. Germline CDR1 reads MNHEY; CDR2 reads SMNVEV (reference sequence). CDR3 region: CASPGWRGFNEQFF. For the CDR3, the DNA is TGTGCCAGTCCCGGTTGGCGGGGCTTCAATGAGCAGTTCTTC.

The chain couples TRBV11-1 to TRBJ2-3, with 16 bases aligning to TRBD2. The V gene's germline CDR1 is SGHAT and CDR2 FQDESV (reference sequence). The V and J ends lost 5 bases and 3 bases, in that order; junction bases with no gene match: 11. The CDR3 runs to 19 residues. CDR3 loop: CASSKGLAGGPTSTDTQYF. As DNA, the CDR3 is TGTGCCAGCAGCAAGGGACTAGCGGGAGGGCCAACTTCGACAGATACGCAGTATTTT. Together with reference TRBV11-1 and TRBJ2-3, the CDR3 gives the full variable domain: EAEVAQSPRYKITEKSQAVAFWCDPISGHATLYWYRQILGQGPELLVQFQDESVVDDSQLPKDRFSAERLKGVDSTLKIQPAELGDSAMYLCASSKGLAGGPTSTDTQYFGPGTRLTVL.

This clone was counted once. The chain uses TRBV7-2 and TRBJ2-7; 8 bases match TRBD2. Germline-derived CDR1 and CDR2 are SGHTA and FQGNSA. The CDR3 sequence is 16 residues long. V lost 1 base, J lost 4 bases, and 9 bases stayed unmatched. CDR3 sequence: CASSLVGSGSGYEQYF. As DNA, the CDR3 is TGTGCCAGCAGCTTAGTAGGGAGCGGGAGCGGGTACGAGCAGTACTTC.

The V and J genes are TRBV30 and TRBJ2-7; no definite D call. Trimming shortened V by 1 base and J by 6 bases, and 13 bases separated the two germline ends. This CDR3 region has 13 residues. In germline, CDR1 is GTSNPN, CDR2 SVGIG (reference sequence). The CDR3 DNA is TGTGCCTGGAGTGCGCGGCCGCTCTCCGAGCAGTACTTC. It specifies CAWSARPLSEQYF.

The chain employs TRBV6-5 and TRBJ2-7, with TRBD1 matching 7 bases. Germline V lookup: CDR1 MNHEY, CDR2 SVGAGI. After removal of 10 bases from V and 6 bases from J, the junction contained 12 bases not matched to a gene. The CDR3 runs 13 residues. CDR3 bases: TGTGCCACCCATGAACAGGGGAACAGCGAGCAGTACTTC. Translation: CATHEQGNSEQYF.

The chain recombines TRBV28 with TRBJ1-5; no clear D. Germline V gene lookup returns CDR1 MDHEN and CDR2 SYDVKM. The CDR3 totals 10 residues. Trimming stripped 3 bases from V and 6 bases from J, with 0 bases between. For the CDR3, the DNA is TGTGCCAGCAGTTTTCAGCCCCAGCATTTT. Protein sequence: CASSFQPQHF.

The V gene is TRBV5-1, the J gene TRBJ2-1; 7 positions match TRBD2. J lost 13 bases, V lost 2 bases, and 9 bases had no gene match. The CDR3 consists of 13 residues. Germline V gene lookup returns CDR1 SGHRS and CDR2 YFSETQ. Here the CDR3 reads CASSFSWEREQFF. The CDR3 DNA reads TGCGCCAGCAGCTTTAGTTGGGAGCGGGAACAGTTCTTC.

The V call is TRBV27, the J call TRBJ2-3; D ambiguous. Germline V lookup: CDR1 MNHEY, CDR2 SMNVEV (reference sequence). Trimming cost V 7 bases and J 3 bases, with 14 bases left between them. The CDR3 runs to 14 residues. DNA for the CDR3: TGTGCCAGCATCAGAAGCCCAGGAACAGATACGCAGTATTTT. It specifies CASIRSPGTDTQYF.

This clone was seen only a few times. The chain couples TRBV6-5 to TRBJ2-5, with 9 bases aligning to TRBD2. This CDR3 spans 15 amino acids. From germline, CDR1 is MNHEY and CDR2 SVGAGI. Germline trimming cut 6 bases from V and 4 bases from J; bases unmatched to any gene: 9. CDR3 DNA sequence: TGTGCCAGCAGCAGTAGCGGGGGCGAGGGAGAGACCCAGTACTTC. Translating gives CASSSSGGEGETQYF.

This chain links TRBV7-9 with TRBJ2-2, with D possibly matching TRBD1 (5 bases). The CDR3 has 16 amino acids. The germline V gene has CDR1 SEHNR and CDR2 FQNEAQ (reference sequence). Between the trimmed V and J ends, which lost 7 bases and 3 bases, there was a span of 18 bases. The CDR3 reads CASTPPGKRDTGELFF. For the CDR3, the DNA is TGTGCCAGCACTCCCCCAGGGAAAAGGGACACCGGGGAGCTGTTTTTT. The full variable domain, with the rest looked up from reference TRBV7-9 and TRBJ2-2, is DTGVSQNPRHKITKRGQNVTFRCDPISEHNRLYWYRQTLGQGPEFLTYFQNEAQLEKSRLLSDRFSAERPKGSFSTLEIQRTEQGDSAMYLCASTPPGKRDTGELFFGEGSRLTVL.